The 22 T cell receptor beta chains listed next were all sequenced from one sample in a study of early T cells in non-severe SARS-CoV-2 infection. MiXCR, run by TCRdb on the 5' RACE reads, gives a single entry per CDR3 protein. This table holds approximately 65,000 distinct CDR3 sequences, 11% found once. The sample consisted of whole blood. The source is an adult who was a healthcare worker with PCR-confirmed SARS-CoV-2 infection or an uninfected control (not recorded which).

There are a few counts of this clonotype. The chain carries TRBV7-8 and TRBJ2-3; 7 nucleotides align to TRBD2. J gave up 3 bases and V 3 bases, and 15 bases lay outside the gene matches. CDR1 is SGHVS, CDR2 FQNEAQ, per germline. The CDR3 covers 18 residues. The CDR3: CASSLTPPTSRWTDTQYF. The CDR3 nucleotides read TGTGCCAGCAGCTTGACCCCCCCGACTAGCAGGTGGACAGATACGCAGTATTTT.

The CDR3 DNA reads TGTGCCAGCAGTTCGAAACAGGGGGACCTTCAAGGCTACACCTTC. Amino acid sequence: CASSSKQGDLQGYTF. The V gene is TRBV27, the J gene TRBJ1-2; 8 bases map to TRBD1. CDR1 MNHEY and CDR2 SMNVEV come from the germline V gene (reference sequence). CDR3 length: 15 residues. The ends lost 4 bases at V and 8 bases at J; junction bases unmatched: 12.

This clonotype appeared many times. The V gene is TRBV25-1, the J gene TRBJ1-5; possible D gene TRBD1, 6 bases. V was clipped by 8 bases and J by 3 bases, with 11 bases between them. This CDR3 comprises 13 residues. Germline V gene lookup returns CDR1 MGHDK and CDR2 SYGVNS. Here the CDR3 DNA reads TGTGCCAGCCGAGCAGGGGACAATCAGCCCCAGCATTTT. Its protein product is CASRAGDNQPQHF.

V usage is TRBV20-1 and J usage is TRBJ1-1; D not certain. CDR3 length equals 13 residues. V lost 4 bases and J lost 1, with 10 bases in between. The V gene's germline CDR1 is DFQATT and CDR2 SNEGSKA (reference sequence). Written as DNA, the CDR3 is TGCAGTGCTAACCTCTGGGAGAACACTGAAGCTTTCTTT. Translating gives CSANLWENTEAFF.

This clonotype was found many times. The gene calls are TRBV29-1 and TRBJ2-2; the D gene is possibly TRBD1 (5 bases). The CDR3 totals 13 residues. Germline assignment: CDR1 SQVTM and CDR2 ANQGSEA. With 8 bases removed from V and 5 bases from J, the gap between germline ends came to 15 bases. CDR3 sequence: CSISGMGTGELFF. The CDR3 DNA sequence: TGCAGCATTTCAGGGATGGGAACCGGGGAGCTGTTTTTT.

This clonotype came up a few times. The chain carries TRBV6-5 and TRBJ2-7, with D possibly matching TRBD2 (6 bases). CDR1 and CDR2 (germline): MNHEY, SVGAGI. The CDR3 is 13 residues long. The V end lost 2 bases, the J end lost 3 bases, and 8 bases lay between the germline ends. The CDR3 reads CASSYLGGYEQYF. The CDR3 DNA follows: TGTGCCAGCAGTTACCTCGGGGGCTACGAGCAGTACTTC.

This clonotype was observed a few times. The missing conserved phenylalanine or tryptophan at the end of this CDR3 makes a read error likely. The DNA is omitted, as the CDR3 cannot be located on it reliably, and the CDR3 follows TCRdb's listing. The chain uses TRBV21-1 and TRBJ2-5. TRBV21-1 is a pseudogene segment. The length of the CDR3 is 13 amino acids, counting both ends. The CDR3 reads CASSKVTWSQGYL.

Only a few counts were recorded for this clonotype. The chain combines TRBV11-3 with TRBJ2-2, with 10 bases fitting TRBD1. J gave up 7 bases and V 5 bases, and 4 bases lay outside the gene matches. Germline assignment: CDR1 SGHNT and CDR2 YENEEA. The length of the CDR3 is 14 residues. The CDR3 here is CASSPGTGDGELFF. The CDR3, as DNA: TGTGCCAGCAGCCCTGGGACAGGGGACGGGGAGCTGTTTTTT.

The chain combines TRBV2 with TRBJ2-2, with 9 bases fitting TRBD2. CDR1 is SNHLY and CDR2 is FYNNEI in the germline V gene. The CDR3 contains 15 residues. The junction had 9 bases not matched to a gene; V was cut back by 7 bases and J by 6 bases. The CDR3 protein is CASNGLAGPPGELFF. As DNA, the CDR3 is TGTGCCAGCAATGGCCTAGCGGGGCCCCCCGGGGAGCTGTTTTTT.

The chain employs TRBV10-2 and TRBJ1-1; 10 bases fit TRBD1. J lost 3 bases, V lost 7 bases, and 8 bases had no gene match. Germline-derived CDR1 and CDR2 are WSHSY and SAAADI. The CDR3 is 15 residues long. CDR3 amino acids: CASIQDRGRYTEAFF. The DNA for the CDR3 is TGCGCCAGCATTCAGGACAGGGGGAGGTACACTGAAGCTTTCTTT.

This clonotype has at least ten counts. The V call is TRBV6-4, the J call TRBJ2-2; D might be TRBD1 (5 bases). Germline lookup yields CDR1 MRHNA and CDR2 SNTAGT. The CDR3 runs to 15 residues. V lost 6 bases and J lost 0, with 11 bases in between. The CDR3 protein is CASSPRAANTGELFF. CDR3 coding DNA: TGTGCCAGCAGCCCCAGGGCGGCGAACACCGGGGAGCTGTTTTTT.

This clonotype was observed at least ten times. V is TRBV29-1 and J is TRBJ1-1, with TRBD1 as a possible D gene (5 bases). The germline CDR1 and CDR2 sequences are SQVTM and ANQGSEA. The CDR3 runs to 13 residues. V was shortened by 4 bases and J by 8 bases, with 17 bases between the two germline ends. CDR3 protein: CSVGSVGPHEAFF. DNA of the CDR3: TGCAGCGTTGGGTCCGTGGGGCCTCACGAAGCTTTCTTT.

This clonotype was recorded many times. This chain links TRBV18 with TRBJ1-2, with D unresolved. Trimming stripped 1 base from V and 8 bases from J, with 11 bases between. Looked up from germline, CDR1 is KGHSH and CDR2 is LQKENI. The CDR3 sequence is 13 residues long. The CDR3 DNA reads as TGTGCCAGCTCACCACTGGGGTGGGCCGGCTACACCTTC. This translates into CASSPLGWAGYTF.

The chain has TRBV5-5 and TRBJ2-2; D is ambiguous. CDR1 and CDR2 (germline): SGHKS, YYEKEE (reference sequence). V was pared by 4 bases and J by 0 bases, with 7 bases between. This CDR3 is built from 14 residues. The CDR3 loop reads CASSSDSNTGELFF. The CDR3 DNA is TGTGCCAGCAGCAGCGACTCGAACACCGGGGAGCTGTTTTTT. The complete variable domain, with remaining parts taken from reference TRBV5-5 and TRBJ2-2, reads DAGVTQSPTHLIKTRGQQVTLRCSPISGHKSVSWYQQVLGQGPQFIFQYYEKEERGRGNFPDRFSARQFPNYSSELNVNALLLGDSALYLCASSSDSNTGELFFGEGSRLTVL.

At least ten counts were recorded for this clonotype. V usage is TRBV19 and J usage is TRBJ1-2; no clear D. Trimming shortened V by 7 bases and J by 3 bases, and 12 bases separated the two germline ends. Germline V gives CDR1 LNHDA, CDR2 SQIVND (reference sequence). The CDR3 runs 13 residues. CDR3 bases: TGTGCCAGTAAGGGCATTAGTCACTATGGCTACACCTTC. Protein sequence: CASKGISHYGYTF.

There are many counts of this clonotype. The genes are TRBV12-3 or TRBV12-4 and TRBJ2-2; no clear D gene. The CDR3 is 13 residues long. V gave up 1 base and J gave up 4 bases, with 4 bases separating them. CDR3 amino acids: CASSLGGTGELFF. The CDR3 DNA follows: TGTGCCAGCAGTTTAGGTGGCACCGGGGAGCTGTTTTTT.

Many counts were recorded for this clonotype. The genes are TRBV4-3 and TRBJ2-4, with D perhaps matching TRBD1 or TRBD2 (6 bases each). Trimming removed 2 bases at V and 8 bases at J, with 25 bases between. Germline V gene sequence: CDR1 LGHNA, CDR2 YSLEER. The CDR3 contains 18 residues. CDR3 protein: CASSQSDRSQDGGDIQYF. Written as DNA, the CDR3 is TGCGCCAGCAGCCAATCCGACAGGTCTCAAGACGGCGGGGACATTCAGTACTTC.

This clonotype has a handful of counts. The chain is built from TRBV3-1 and TRBJ2-7; tentative D call: TRBD1 (5 bases). CDR1 and CDR2 from the germline V gene are LGHDT and YNNKEL (reference sequence). Between the trimmed V and J ends, which lost 6 bases and 1 base, there was a span of 10 bases. The length of the CDR3 is 13 residues. CDR3 residues: CASSPRQSYEQYF. The CDR3 DNA reads TGTGCCAGCAGTCCTAGACAGTCCTACGAGCAGTACTTC.

There are a few counts of this clonotype. The genes are TRBV11-2 and TRBJ2-7; D is ambiguous. Per the germline V gene, CDR1 is SGHAT and CDR2 is FQNNGV. The CDR3 has 13 amino acids. V lost 5 bases and J lost 7, with 15 bases in between. The CDR3 coding sequence is TGTGCCAGCAGCCTAGGATCATGGTCGGAGCAGTACTTC. It translates to CASSLGSWSEQYF.

This clonotype was counted between two and nine times. The chain joins TRBV12-3 or TRBV12-4 to TRBJ2-7; perhaps TRBD1 as D (5 bases). This CDR3 has 14 amino acids. Trimming took off 5 bases at V and 1 base at J, with 12 bases between the two ends. CDR3 sequence: CASSPDSFSYEQYF. Here the CDR3 DNA reads TGTGCCAGCAGTCCCGACAGCTTTTCCTACGAGCAGTACTTC.

In its sample, this clonotype was seen a few times. The chain has TRBV3-1 and TRBJ1-2, with D uncertain. Between the trimmed V and J ends, which lost 3 bases and 4 bases, there was a span of 6 bases. Germline V gene lookup returns CDR1 LGHDT and CDR2 YNNKEL (reference sequence). CDR3 length: 12 residues. The DNA of the CDR3 is TGTGCCAGCAGCCAGGCAAGCTATGGCTACACCTTC. Translation: CASSQASYGYTF.

The chain combines TRBV27 with TRBJ2-1; no clear D. The ends were cut back, 2 bases at V and 8 bases at J, with 4 bases in the middle. The CDR3 covers 11 residues. The V gene's germline CDR1 is MNHEY and CDR2 SMNVEV (reference sequence). The CDR3 DNA sequence: TGTGCCAGCAGTTTAAACCATGAGCAGTTCTTC. Its protein product is CASSLNHEQFF.